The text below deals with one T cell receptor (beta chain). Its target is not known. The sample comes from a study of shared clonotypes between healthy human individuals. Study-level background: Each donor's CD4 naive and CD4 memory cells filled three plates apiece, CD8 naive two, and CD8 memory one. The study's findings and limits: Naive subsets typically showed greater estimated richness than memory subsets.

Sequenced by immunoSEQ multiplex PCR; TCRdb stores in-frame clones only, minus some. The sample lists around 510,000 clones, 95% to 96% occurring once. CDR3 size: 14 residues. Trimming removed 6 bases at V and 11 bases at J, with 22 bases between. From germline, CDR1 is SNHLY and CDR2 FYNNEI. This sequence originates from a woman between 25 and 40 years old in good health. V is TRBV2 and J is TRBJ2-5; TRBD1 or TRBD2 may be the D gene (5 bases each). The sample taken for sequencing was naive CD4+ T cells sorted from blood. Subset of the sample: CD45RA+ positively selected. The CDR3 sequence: CASSGEGPLYEQYF. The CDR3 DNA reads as TGTGCCAGCAGCGGCGAGGGGCCTCTATATGAGCAGTACTTC.